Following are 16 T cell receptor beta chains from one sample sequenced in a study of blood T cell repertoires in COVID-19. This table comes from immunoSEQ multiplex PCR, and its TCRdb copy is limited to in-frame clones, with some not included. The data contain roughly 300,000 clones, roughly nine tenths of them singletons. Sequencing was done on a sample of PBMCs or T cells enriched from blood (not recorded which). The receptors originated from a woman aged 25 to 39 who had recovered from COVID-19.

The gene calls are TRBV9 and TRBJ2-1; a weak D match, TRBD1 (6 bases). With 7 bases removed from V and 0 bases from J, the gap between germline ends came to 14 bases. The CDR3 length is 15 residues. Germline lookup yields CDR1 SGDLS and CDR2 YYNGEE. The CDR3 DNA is TGTGCCAGCGCCCCTACAGGGAGCTCCTACAATGAGCAGTTCTTC. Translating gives CASAPTGSSYNEQFF.

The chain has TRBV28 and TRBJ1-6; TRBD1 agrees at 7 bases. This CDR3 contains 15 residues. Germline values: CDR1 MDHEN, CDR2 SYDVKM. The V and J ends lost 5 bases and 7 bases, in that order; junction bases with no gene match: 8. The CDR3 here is CASSLIDRVNSPLHF. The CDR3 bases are TGTGCCAGCAGTCTCATCGACAGGGTCAATTCACCCCTCCACTTT.

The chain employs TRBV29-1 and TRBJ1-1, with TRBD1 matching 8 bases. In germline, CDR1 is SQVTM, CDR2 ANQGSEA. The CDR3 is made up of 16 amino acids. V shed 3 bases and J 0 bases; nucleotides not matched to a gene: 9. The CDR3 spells CSVDGQGAPLNTEAFF. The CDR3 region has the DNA TGCAGCGTTGATGGCCAGGGGGCTCCCCTGAACACTGAAGCTTTCTTT.

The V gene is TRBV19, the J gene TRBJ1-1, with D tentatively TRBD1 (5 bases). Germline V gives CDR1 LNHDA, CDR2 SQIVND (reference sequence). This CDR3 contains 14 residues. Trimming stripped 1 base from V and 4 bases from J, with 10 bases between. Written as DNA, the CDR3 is TGTGCCAGTAGTATAGCAGGGTTTGGCACTGAAGCTTTCTTT. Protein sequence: CASSIAGFGTEAFF. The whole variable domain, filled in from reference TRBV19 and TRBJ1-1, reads DGGITQSPKYLFRKEGQNVTLSCEQNLNHDAMYWYRQDPGQGLRLIYYSQIVNDFQKGDIAEGYSVSREKKESFPLTVTSAQKNPTAFYLCASSIAGFGTEAFFGQGTRLTVV.

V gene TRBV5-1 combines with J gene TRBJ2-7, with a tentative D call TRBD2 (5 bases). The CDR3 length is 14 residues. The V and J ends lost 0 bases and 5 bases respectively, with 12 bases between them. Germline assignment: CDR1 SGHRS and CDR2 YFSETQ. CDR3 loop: CASSLGGSQDEQYF. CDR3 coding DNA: TGCGCCAGCAGCTTGGGTGGGAGTCAGGACGAGCAGTACTTC.

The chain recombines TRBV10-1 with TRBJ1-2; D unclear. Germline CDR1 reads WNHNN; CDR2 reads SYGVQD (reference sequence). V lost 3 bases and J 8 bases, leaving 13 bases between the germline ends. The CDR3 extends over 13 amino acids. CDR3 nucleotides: TGCGCCAGCAGTGACAGGCAGGCGGGGGGCTACACCTTC. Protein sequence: CASSDRQAGGYTF.

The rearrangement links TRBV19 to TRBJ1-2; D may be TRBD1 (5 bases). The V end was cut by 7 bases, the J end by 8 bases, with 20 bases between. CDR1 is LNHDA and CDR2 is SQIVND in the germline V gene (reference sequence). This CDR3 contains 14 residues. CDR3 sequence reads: CASKGDSRLQGYTF. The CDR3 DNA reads TGTGCCAGTAAGGGCGACAGTAGGCTTCAAGGCTACACCTTC.

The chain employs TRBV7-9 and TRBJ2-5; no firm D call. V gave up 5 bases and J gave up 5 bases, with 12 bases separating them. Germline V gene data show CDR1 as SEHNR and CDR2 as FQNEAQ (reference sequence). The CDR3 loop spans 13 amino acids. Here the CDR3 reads CASSPDLWETQYF. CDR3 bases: TGTGCCAGCAGCCCAGACTTATGGGAGACCCAGTACTTC.

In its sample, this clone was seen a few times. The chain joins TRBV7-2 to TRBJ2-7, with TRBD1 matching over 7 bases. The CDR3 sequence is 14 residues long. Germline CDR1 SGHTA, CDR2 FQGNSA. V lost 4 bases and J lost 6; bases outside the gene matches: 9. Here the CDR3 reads CASSSRQGGSEQYF. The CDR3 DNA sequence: TGTGCCAGCAGCTCTAGACAGGGTGGGTCCGAGCAGTACTTC. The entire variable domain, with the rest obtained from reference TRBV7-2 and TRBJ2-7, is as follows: GAGVSQSPSNKVTEKGKDVELRCDPISGHTALYWYRQSLGQGLEFLIYFQGNSAPDKSGLPSDRFSAERTGGSVSTLTIQRTQQEDSAVYLCASSSRQGGSEQYFGPGTRLTVT.

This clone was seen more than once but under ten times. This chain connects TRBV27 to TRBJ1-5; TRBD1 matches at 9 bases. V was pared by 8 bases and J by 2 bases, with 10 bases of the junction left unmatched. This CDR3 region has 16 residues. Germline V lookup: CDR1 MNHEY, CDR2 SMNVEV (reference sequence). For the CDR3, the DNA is TGTGCCAGCGTAGAACAGGGGGCGTTGGGCAATCAGCCCCAGCATTTT. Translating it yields CASVEQGALGNQPQHF.

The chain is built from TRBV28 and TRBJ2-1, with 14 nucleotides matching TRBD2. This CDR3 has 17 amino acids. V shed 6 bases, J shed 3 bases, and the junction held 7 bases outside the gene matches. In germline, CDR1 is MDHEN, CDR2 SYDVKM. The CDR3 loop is CASSLTSGGGYYNEQFF. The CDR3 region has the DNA TGTGCCAGCAGCCTGACTAGCGGGGGGGGATACTACAATGAGCAGTTCTTC.

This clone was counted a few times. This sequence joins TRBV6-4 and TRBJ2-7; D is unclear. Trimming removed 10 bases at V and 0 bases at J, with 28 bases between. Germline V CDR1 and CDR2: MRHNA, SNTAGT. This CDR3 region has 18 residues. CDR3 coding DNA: TGTGCCATCGCGGTGTCCCGGTGGAAAGATCCCAGCTCCTACGAGCAGTACTTC. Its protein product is CAIAVSRWKDPSSYEQYF.

DNA for the CDR3: TGTGCCAGCAGGAGAAGACAGGGTCGAGACACTGAAGCTTTCTTT. Protein: CASRRRQGRDTEAFF. This chain joins TRBV6-5 and TRBJ1-1; 7 nucleotides line up with TRBD1. Germline V gene data show CDR1 as MNHEY and CDR2 as SVGAGI. Unmatched junction bases numbered 10, after V lost 6 bases and J lost 3 bases. This CDR3 spans 15 amino acids.

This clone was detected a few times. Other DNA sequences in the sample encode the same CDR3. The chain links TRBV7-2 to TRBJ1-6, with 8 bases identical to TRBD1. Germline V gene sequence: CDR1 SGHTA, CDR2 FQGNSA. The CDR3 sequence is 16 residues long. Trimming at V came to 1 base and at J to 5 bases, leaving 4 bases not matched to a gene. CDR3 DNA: TGTGCCAGCAGCTTAGGGCAGGGGGCCAATAATTCACCCCTCCACTTT. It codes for CASSLGQGANNSPLHF.

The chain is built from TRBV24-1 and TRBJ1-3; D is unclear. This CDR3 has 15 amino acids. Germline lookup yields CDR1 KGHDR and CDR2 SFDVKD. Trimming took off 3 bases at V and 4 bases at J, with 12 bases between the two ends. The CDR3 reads CATSDPRTAGNTIYF. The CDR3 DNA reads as TGTGCCACCAGTGATCCCCGGACTGCAGGAAACACCATATATTTT.

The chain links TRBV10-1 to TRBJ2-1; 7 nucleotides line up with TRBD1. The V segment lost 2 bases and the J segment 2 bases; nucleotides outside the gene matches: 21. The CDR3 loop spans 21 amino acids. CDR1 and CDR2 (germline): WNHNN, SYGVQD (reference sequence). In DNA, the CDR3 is TGCGCCAGCAGTGAGGTTCAGTTGTCGAGGGGCGAGACAGGGCCCTACAATGAGCAGTTCTTC. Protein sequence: CASSEVQLSRGETGPYNEQFF.